This TCR beta chain was sequenced during a study of memory CD4+ T cells and cytomegalovirus serostatus. Study-level background: This sample comes from healthy Belgian adults, under 10 CMV seropositive, around 26 seronegative.

In the original workflow: Out-of-frame sequences were removed, leaving 2 million or so distinct TCRbeta sequences. Generated by immunoSEQ multiplex PCR, the TCRdb table keeps only in-frame clones and is missing some. The V and J calls and the clone size are those of that table, but D and trimming were determined from the DNA. The top ten hold almost 0.55% of the sample, which has 56,000 or so clones, roughly 75% seen once. Single viable CD3+CD4+CD8-CD45RO+ cells were sorted as the memory CD4+ T cells. CMV serostatus came from serum IgG against pp150, pp28, p38, p52. The CDR3 is made up of 18 amino acids. V gave up 8 bases and J gave up 4 bases; unmatched junction bases: 22. Germline assignment: CDR1 SGHRS and CDR2 YFSETQ.

The V gene is TRBV5-1, the J gene TRBJ1-1; 8 bases agree with TRBD1. The sequence was obtained from an adult in good health and CMV-seronegative. Some clones in this sample may be carry-over from other donors' samples. Sequenced input: memory CD4+ T cells from blood. CDR3 protein: CASRIPPGQGGFSTEAFF. CDR3 nucleotide sequence: TGCGCCAGTCGTATCCCCCCTGGACAGGGAGGGTTTAGCACTGAAGCTTTCTTT. Combining the CDR3 with reference TRBV5-1 and TRBJ1-1 gives the whole variable domain KAGVTQTPRYLIKTRGQQVTLSCSPISGHRSVSWYQQTPGQGLQFLFEYFSETQRNKGNFPGRFSGRQFSNSRSEMNVSTLELGDSALYLCASRIPPGQGGFSTEAFFGQGTRLTVV.